Following are 21 T cell receptor beta chains from one sample sequenced in a study of response to subunit inactivated influenza vaccine. TCRdb called the RT-PCR reads again in MiXCR, with one record for every CDR3 protein. The table has just under 550,000 distinct CDR3 sequences, roughly 23% seen once; the top ten hold 2.5% to 3%. These data were likewise used in another study, on T cells expressing NK-cell markers. That work adds: Generation of TCR beta cDNA was performed by 5'RACE template switching incorporating UMIs.

The source material was CD4+ T cells sorted from PBMCs, sampled about 13 days after vaccination. These receptor sequences come from a man in his forties or fifties who received an inactivated influenza vaccine.

The chain is built from TRBV28 and TRBJ2-7, with 8 bases fitting TRBD1. Germline V CDR1 and CDR2: MDHEN, SYDVKM. The CDR3 runs to 14 residues. J gave up 2 bases and V 7 bases, and 7 bases lay outside the gene matches. CDR3 loop: CASTPGDRTYEQYF. The CDR3 coding sequence is TGTGCCAGCACTCCCGGGGACAGGACCTACGAGCAGTACTTC.

This CDR3 reads CASTDLRRSPLHF. CDR3 nucleotide sequence: TGTGCCAGCACGGACCTGCGGAGATCACCCCTCCACTTT. The rearrangement uses TRBV6-1 and TRBJ1-6; D ambiguous. Trimming took 7 bases from V and 10 from J, leaving 14 bases between them. Germline assignment: CDR1 MNHNS and CDR2 SASEGT. This CDR3 region has 13 residues.

V gene TRBV7-9 combines with J gene TRBJ1-2; TRBD1 aligns across 7 bases. The CDR3 has 15 amino acids. Germline V gives CDR1 SEHNR, CDR2 FQNEAQ (reference sequence). The V segment lost 4 bases and the J segment 4 bases; nucleotides outside the gene matches: 9. The CDR3 nucleotides are TGTGCCAGCAGCTCTCAAGGGACAGTGCGCTATGGCTACACCTTC. It yields the protein CASSSQGTVRYGYTF.

This clonotype was seen more than once but under ten times. The V call is TRBV12-3 or TRBV12-4, the J call TRBJ2-1, with D hard to call. V lost 3 bases to trimming and J lost 1 base, with 13 bases between them. The CDR3 loop spans 16 amino acids. Here the CDR3 reads CASSFGPVRSYNEQFF. CDR3 in DNA: TGTGCCAGCAGTTTCGGGCCGGTGAGATCCTACAATGAGCAGTTCTTC.

The chain combines TRBV9 with TRBJ2-7; 7 positions match TRBD1. The ends lost 4 bases at V and 3 bases at J; junction bases unmatched: 10. Germline lookup yields CDR1 SGDLS and CDR2 YYNGEE. The CDR3 contains 15 residues. This chain's CDR3 is CASSPNPQGDYEQYF. The CDR3, as DNA: TGTGCCAGCAGCCCAAACCCCCAGGGGGACTACGAGCAGTACTTC.

The rearrangement joins TRBV13 to TRBJ1-1; the match to TRBD1 covers 8 bases. CDR3 length: 14 residues. With V trimmed by 5 bases and J by 5 bases, 7 bases remained unmatched. Germline values: CDR1 PRHDT, CDR2 FYEKMQ (reference sequence). The CDR3 protein is CASSINRGYTEAFF. CDR3 DNA: TGTGCCAGCAGCATCAACAGGGGGTATACTGAAGCTTTCTTT.

The chain recombines TRBV12-3 or TRBV12-4 with TRBJ2-7; D not resolved. V dropped 2 bases and J dropped 2 bases, with 10 bases sitting between them. The length of the CDR3 is 14 residues. The DNA of the CDR3 is TGTGCCAGCAGTTTAAGACTTGACGCCTACGAGCAGTACTTC. Its protein is CASSLRLDAYEQYF.

This chain uses TRBV30 with TRBJ2-7; TRBD1 matches 10 bases. The CDR3 totals 14 residues. The junction had 3 bases not matched to a gene; V was cut back by 3 bases and J by 1 base. CDR1 is GTSNPN and CDR2 is SVGIG in the germline V gene (reference sequence). In DNA, the CDR3 is TGTGCCTGGAGGGGACAGGGGATTTCCTACGAGCAGTACTTC. Translated: CAWRGQGISYEQYF.

The rearrangement links TRBV11-3 to TRBJ2-1; D is possibly TRBD2 (5 bases). The CDR3 has 16 amino acids. Germline assignment: CDR1 SGHNT and CDR2 YENEEA. V shed 3 bases and J shed 0 bases, with 12 bases lying between them. The CDR3 sequence is CASSLRGSSSYNEQFF. DNA for the CDR3: TGTGCCAGCAGCTTGCGAGGGAGTTCCTCCTACAATGAGCAGTTCTTC. The complete variable domain, with remaining parts taken from reference TRBV11-3 and TRBJ2-1, reads EAGVVQSPRYKIIEKKQPVAFWCNPISGHNTLYWYLQNLGQGPELLIRYENEEAVDDSQLPKDRFSAERLKGVDSTLKIQPAELGDSAVYLCASSLRGSSSYNEQFFGPGTRLTVL.

There are a few counts of this clonotype. The chain carries TRBV28 and TRBJ2-5, with D perhaps given as TRBD1 or TRBD2 (5 bases each). Germline-derived CDR1 and CDR2 are MDHEN and SYDVKM. The CDR3 sequence is 17 residues long. Trimming removed 6 bases from V and 5 bases from J, with 25 bases in between. CDR3 residues: CASRPSVLWGSEETQYF. CDR3 nucleotide sequence: TGTGCCAGCAGGCCGTCCGTATTATGGGGGTCGGAGGAGACCCAGTACTTC.

This clonotype showed up many times. The genes are TRBV7-2 and TRBJ1-5; D is unclear. V was pared by 5 bases and J by 4 bases, with 15 bases between. The CDR3 contains 15 residues. Germline CDR1 is SGHTA and CDR2 is FQGNSA. The chain's CDR3 is CASSLFPESNQPQHF. The CDR3 DNA sequence: TGTGCCAGCAGCCTGTTCCCGGAGAGTAATCAGCCCCAGCATTTT.

This clonotype appeared many times. V and J are TRBV4-3 and TRBJ2-3; TRBD2 aligns across 7 bases. CDR3 length: 17 residues. The V gene end was trimmed by 2 bases and the J gene end by 0 bases; junction bases not matched to a gene: 8. Germline V gives CDR1 LGHNA, CDR2 YSLEER. The CDR3 region is CASSQSRASGSTDTQYF. The CDR3 DNA reads TGCGCCAGCAGCCAATCACGTGCTAGCGGAAGCACAGATACGCAGTATTTT.

This clonotype was counted at least ten times. This chain links TRBV5-1 with TRBJ2-1; 7 bases are a match to TRBD1. This CDR3 is 12 amino acids long. J gave up 10 bases and V 4 bases, and 5 bases lay outside the gene matches. From germline, CDR1 is SGHRS and CDR2 YFSETQ. The CDR3 here is CASSRDRDEQFF. CDR3 nucleotide sequence: TGCGCCAGCAGCCGAGACAGGGACGAGCAGTTCTTC.

This clonotype appeared a few times. The chain has TRBV6-2 or TRBV6-3 and TRBJ2-6; 8 bases agree with TRBD1. CDR1 and CDR2 (germline): MNHEY, SVGEGT. The CDR3 consists of 20 residues. After removal of 6 bases from V and 0 bases from J, the junction contained 16 bases not matched to a gene. Here the CDR3 reads CASSHTLPDRVSSGANVLTF. The CDR3, as DNA: TGTGCCAGCAGCCACACTCTACCGGACAGGGTGAGCTCTGGGGCCAACGTCCTGACTTTC.

A few counts support this clonotype. In DNA form, the CDR3 reads TGTGCCAGCAGCGTAGTGGGACTAGCAGTCACCGGGGAGCTGTTTTTT. This sequence encodes CASSVVGLAVTGELFF. This chain links TRBV9 with TRBJ2-2; 9 bases map to TRBD2. Trimming cost V 0 bases and J 4 bases; bases outside gene matches: 4. Germline V gene sequence: CDR1 SGDLS, CDR2 YYNGEE. The CDR3 is made up of 16 amino acids.

The V gene is TRBV4-3, the J gene TRBJ2-3; D is unclear. Germline-derived CDR1 and CDR2 are LGHNA and YSLEER. The CDR3 totals 15 residues. Trimming cost V 0 bases and J 5 bases, with 12 bases left between them. The CDR3, as DNA: TGCGCCAGCAGCCAAGAATCTGGGCGCCGAGATACGCAGTATTTT. This translates into CASSQESGRRDTQYF.

This sequence joins TRBV10-3 and TRBJ2-2; 8 bases are shared with TRBD2. V trimming: 4 bases; J trimming: 3 bases; junction bases outside the gene matches: 4. Germline V gene sequence: CDR1 ENHRY, CDR2 SYGVKD. This CDR3 comprises 15 residues. The CDR3: CAISGIAGYTGELFF. CDR3 bases: TGTGCCATCAGTGGGATAGCGGGGTACACCGGGGAGCTGTTTTTT.

This clonotype was detected a few times. The rearrangement uses TRBV7-2 and TRBJ2-1; 8 bases map to TRBD2. The length of the CDR3 is 15 residues. In germline, CDR1 is SGHTA, CDR2 FQGNSA. V shed 5 bases, J shed 10 bases, and the junction held 13 bases outside the gene matches. CDR3 coding DNA: TGTGCCAGCAGCGCCCAGGGACTAGTCATTTGGGAGCAGTTCTTC. Residues: CASSAQGLVIWEQFF.

This clonotype was seen more than once but under ten times. The CDR3 loop is CASSTGTGRSYGYTF. The CDR3, as DNA: TGTGCCAGTAGCACCGGGACAGGGAGATCCTATGGCTACACCTTC. The chain joins TRBV19 to TRBJ1-2; 9 bases agree with TRBD1. V lost 6 bases and J lost 4; bases outside the gene matches: 9. Germline V gene lookup returns CDR1 LNHDA and CDR2 SQIVND (reference sequence). The CDR3 sequence is 15 residues long. Complete variable domain (other parts from reference TRBV19 and TRBJ1-2): DGGITQSPKYLFRKEGQNVTLSCEQNLNHDAMYWYRQDPGQGLRLIYYSQIVNDFQKGDIAEGYSVSREKKESFPLTVTSAQKNPTAFYLCASSTGTGRSYGYTFGSGTRLTVV.

This clonotype has a count of ten or more. The chain carries TRBV5-1 and TRBJ2-7; D gene ambiguous. The CDR3 is 14 amino acids. The germline V gene encodes CDR1 SGHRS and CDR2 YFSETQ. V gave up 0 bases and J gave up 0 bases, with 7 bases separating them. The CDR3 coding sequence is TGCGCCAGCAGCTTGGGCTTTGGCTCCTACGAGCAGTACTTC. This codes for CASSLGFGSYEQYF. Complete variable domain (other parts from reference TRBV5-1 and TRBJ2-7): KAGVTQTPRYLIKTRGQQVTLSCSPISGHRSVSWYQQTPGQGLQFLFEYFSETQRNKGNFPGRFSGRQFSNSRSEMNVSTLELGDSALYLCASSLGFGSYEQYFGPGTRLTVT.

The chain uses TRBV5-1 and TRBJ2-3, with D perhaps given as TRBD1 or TRBD2 (5 bases each). CDR1 and CDR2 (germline): SGHRS, YFSETQ. The CDR3 runs to 14 residues. Trimming removed 2 bases from V and 3 bases from J, with 10 bases in between. CDR3 DNA sequence: TGCGCCAGCAGCTTAAGGGGAGAGACAGATACGCAGTATTTT. Protein product: CASSLRGETDTQYF. The full variable domain, completed using reference TRBV5-1 and TRBJ2-3, is KAGVTQTPRYLIKTRGQQVTLSCSPISGHRSVSWYQQTPGQGLQFLFEYFSETQRNKGNFPGRFSGRQFSNSRSEMNVSTLELGDSALYLCASSLRGETDTQYFGPGTRLTVL.